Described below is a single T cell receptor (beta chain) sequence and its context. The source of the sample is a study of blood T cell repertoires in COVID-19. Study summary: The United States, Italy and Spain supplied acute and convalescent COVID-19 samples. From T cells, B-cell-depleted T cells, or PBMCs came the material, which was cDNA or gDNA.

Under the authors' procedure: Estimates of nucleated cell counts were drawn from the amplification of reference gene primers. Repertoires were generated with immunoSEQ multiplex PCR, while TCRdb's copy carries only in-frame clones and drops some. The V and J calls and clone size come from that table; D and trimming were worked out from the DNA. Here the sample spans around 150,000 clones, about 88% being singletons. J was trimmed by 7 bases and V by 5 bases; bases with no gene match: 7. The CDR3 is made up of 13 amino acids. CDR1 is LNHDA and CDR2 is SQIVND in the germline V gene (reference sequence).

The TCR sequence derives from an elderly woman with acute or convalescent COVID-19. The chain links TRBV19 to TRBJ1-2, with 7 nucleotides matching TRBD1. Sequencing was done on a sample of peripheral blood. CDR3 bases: TGTGCCAGTAGTGCGACAGGGATCTTTGGCTACACCTTC. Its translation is CASSATGIFGYTF.